Below, 24 T cell receptor beta chains from the same sample are listed, as sequenced in a study of cytomegalovirus exposure and HLA in healthy donors. The table came from immunoSEQ multiplex PCR; TCRdb's copy has only in-frame clones and leaves some out. This sample carries under 200,000 clones, under 95% of them seen once, and the ten largest clones take roughly 3%. The sample was PBMCs. These receptors were collected from a woman aged 18-30 years in good health and CMV-seropositive.

This chain connects TRBV30 to TRBJ1-3; D ambiguous. Germline-derived CDR1 and CDR2 are GTSNPN and SVGIG (reference sequence). This CDR3 contains 17 residues. V shed 0 bases and J shed 2 bases, with 17 bases lying between them. CDR3 DNA sequence: TGTGCCTGGAGTGTGGCTCCCCCCACACGCCCTGGAAACACCATATATTTT. Translation: CAWSVAPPTRPGNTIYF.

V gene TRBV4-3 combines with J gene TRBJ1-2; D is possibly TRBD1 (5 bases). This CDR3 spans 15 amino acids. Germline V gene sequence: CDR1 LGHNA, CDR2 YSLEER. The V gene lost 7 bases and the J gene lost 3 bases, with 18 bases spanning the gap. The CDR3 is CASTSWRGNDYGYTF. The CDR3 DNA sequence: TGCGCCAGCACCTCGTGGAGGGGCAATGACTATGGCTACACCTTC.

The V and J genes are TRBV28 and TRBJ2-2; D is possibly TRBD2 (5 bases). Germline V gene lookup returns CDR1 MDHEN and CDR2 SYDVKM. V lost 6 bases and J lost 3, with 14 bases in between. The CDR3 runs to 15 residues. In DNA, the CDR3 is TGTGCCAGCAGCAGGAGTGGGAGTGACACCGGGGAGCTGTTTTTT. It specifies CASSRSGSDTGELFF.

The chain joins TRBV4-3 to TRBJ2-7, with 10 bases matching TRBD1. The CDR3 covers 14 residues. Trimming cost V 1 base and J 4 bases; bases outside gene matches: 1. Germline CDR1 LGHNA, CDR2 YSLEER. The CDR3 region has the DNA TGCGCCAGCAGCCAAGCGGGACAGGGGTACGAGCAGTACTTC. It translates to CASSQAGQGYEQYF.

The chain recombines TRBV28 with TRBJ1-1; tentative D call: TRBD1 (5 bases). The germline V and J ends were trimmed by 11 bases and 2 bases, with 9 bases remaining between them. Germline values: CDR1 MDHEN, CDR2 SYDVKM. CDR3 length: 11 amino acids. The CDR3 coding sequence is TGTGCCGTCGACAGAAACACTGAAGCTTTCTTT. This gives the protein CAVDRNTEAFF.

The chain joins TRBV29-1 to TRBJ1-2, with D uncertain. V lost 4 bases, J lost 2 bases, and 5 bases lay in between. This CDR3 has 11 residues. Germline values: CDR1 SQVTM, CDR2 ANQGSEA. The CDR3 sequence is CSVAQNYGYTF. Written as DNA, the CDR3 is TGCAGCGTTGCACAAAACTATGGCTACACCTTC.

Only one count was recorded for this clone. In DNA, the CDR3 is TGTGCCAGCAGCTTGGGCCCAGGAACTAGCGGGAGGGGGACCTACGAGCAGTACTTC. This gives the protein CASSLGPGTSGRGTYEQYF. The chain uses TRBV5-4 and TRBJ2-7; 13 bases fit TRBD2. J was trimmed by 2 bases and V by 0 bases; bases with no gene match: 11. From germline, CDR1 is SGHNT and CDR2 YYREEE (reference sequence). The CDR3 consists of 19 residues.

The genes are TRBV4-3 and TRBJ1-2; tentatively, D is TRBD1 (6 bases). The CDR3 runs 16 residues. Germline loops: CDR1 LGHNA, CDR2 YSLEER. V gave up 4 bases and J gave up 1 base, with 16 bases separating them. The CDR3 DNA is TGCGCCAGCAGCCCAGCAGGGGCAGGCATTAACTATGGCTACACCTTC. It specifies CASSPAGAGINYGYTF.

This chain joins TRBV6-5 and TRBJ2-1, with 7 bases fitting TRBD2. Germline-derived CDR1 and CDR2 are MNHEY and SVGAGI. The CDR3 is 15 amino acids. V was pared by 7 bases and J by 2 bases, with 8 bases of the junction left unmatched. The CDR3 is CASKSTGTTYNEQFF. In DNA, the CDR3 is TGTGCCAGCAAATCCACCGGGACTACCTACAATGAGCAGTTCTTC.

The chain joins TRBV6-5 to TRBJ2-3; D is undetermined. Looked up from germline, CDR1 is MNHEY and CDR2 is SVGAGI. The CDR3 runs 16 residues. V lost 2 bases, J lost 0 bases, and 12 bases lay in between. The CDR3 spells CASSYSELTSTDTQYF. The CDR3 DNA follows: TGTGCCAGCAGTTACAGTGAATTAACTAGCACAGATACGCAGTATTTT.

Turning to this clone: This sample also contains other DNA sequences that code for the same CDR3. The chain is built from TRBV6-5 and TRBJ2-3; D is unclear. CDR3 length: 12 amino acids. CDR1 and CDR2 (germline): MNHEY, SVGAGI. V gave up 0 bases and J gave up 5 bases, with 3 bases separating them. The CDR3 region has the DNA TGTGCCAGCAGTTACTCCGGAGATACGCAGTATTTT. Its translation is CASSYSGDTQYF.

The chain couples TRBV7-2 to TRBJ1-3; D remains unclear. CDR1 and CDR2 (germline): SGHTA, FQGNSA. Trimming took off 2 bases at V and 0 bases at J, with 11 bases between the two ends. The CDR3 has 16 residues. As DNA, the CDR3 is TGTGCCAGCAGCTTAAACAGCCCTTACTCTGGAAACACCATATATTTT. Translated: CASSLNSPYSGNTIYF.

The chain employs TRBV19 and TRBJ1-5; 7 bases align to TRBD1. Looked up from germline, CDR1 is LNHDA and CDR2 is SQIVND (reference sequence). This CDR3 contains 13 residues. V dropped 6 bases and J dropped 11; count of bases not matched to a gene: 10. The CDR3 nucleotides read TGTGCCAGTAGCCGGGACAGTGGTTTAACCCAGCATTTT. This gives the protein CASSRDSGLTQHF.

The chain employs TRBV6-1 and TRBJ1-4; maybe TRBD1 (5 bases). V shed 10 bases and J shed 7 bases, with 16 bases lying between them. The CDR3 has 13 residues. Germline CDR1 reads MNHNS; CDR2 reads SASEGT. The CDR3 DNA is TGTGCCACCGCGTCAGGGCTAACTGAAAAACTGTTTTTT. Residues: CATASGLTEKLFF.

The chain couples TRBV7-9 to TRBJ2-2; D remains ambiguous. Per germline, CDR1 SEHNR and CDR2 FQNEAQ (reference sequence). With 7 bases removed from V and 1 base from J, the gap between germline ends came to 10 bases. The CDR3 totals 14 residues. The CDR3 reads CASISKENTGELFF. DNA for the CDR3: TGTGCCAGCATCAGTAAAGAGAACACCGGGGAGCTGTTTTTT. Drawing the rest from reference TRBV7-9 and TRBJ2-2, the complete variable domain is DTGVSQNPRHKITKRGQNVTFRCDPISEHNRLYWYRQTLGQGPEFLTYFQNEAQLEKSRLLSDRFSAERPKGSFSTLEIQRTEQGDSAMYLCASISKENTGELFFGEGSRLTVL.

The V call is TRBV7-9, the J call TRBJ1-5; TRBD1 agrees at 7 bases. The V and J ends lost 4 bases and 2 bases, in that order; junction bases with no gene match: 11. The germline V gene encodes CDR1 SEHNR and CDR2 FQNEAQ (reference sequence). The CDR3 consists of 17 residues. Here the CDR3 DNA reads TGTGCCAGCAGCTCGGATCCTTTCGGGACAGGCAATCAGCCCCAGCATTTT. Amino acids: CASSSDPFGTGNQPQHF.

The chain uses TRBV29-1 and TRBJ2-6; D remains ambiguous. V lost 3 bases and J 0 bases, leaving 6 bases between the germline ends. CDR3 length: 14 amino acids. The V gene's germline CDR1 is SQVTM and CDR2 ANQGSEA. Written as DNA, the CDR3 is TGCAGCGTTGAGGGCAGCTCTGGGGCCAACGTCCTGACTTTC. Its translation: CSVEGSSGANVLTF.

This clone was detected once. The chain joins TRBV15 to TRBJ1-2; D call uncertain. V dropped 5 bases and J dropped 8 bases, with 15 bases sitting between them. The CDR3 has 13 amino acids. Germline V gives CDR1 LNHNV, CDR2 YYDKDF (reference sequence). In DNA, the CDR3 is TGTGCCACCAGCCGACGGGCCGGAGGAGGCTACACCTTC. Translating gives CATSRRAGGGYTF.

The CDR3 coding sequence is TGTGCCAGCAGGTCGGGTTCCTCCTACGAGCAGTACTTC. The encoded protein is CASRSGSSYEQYF. This sequence joins TRBV7-8 and TRBJ2-7; D gene ambiguous. Germline CDR1 SGHVS, CDR2 FQNEAQ. This CDR3 spans 13 amino acids. V was cut by 6 bases and J by 0 bases, with 9 bases left in between.

This chain joins TRBV13 and TRBJ2-7; a weak D match, TRBD1 (6 bases). Per the germline V gene, CDR1 is PRHDT and CDR2 is FYEKMQ (reference sequence). V was pared by 3 bases and J by 2 bases, with 14 bases between. The CDR3 is 15 residues long. In DNA form, the CDR3 reads TGTGCCAGCAGCTTTGACAGGAGAGGGGCCTACGAGCAGTACTTC. It codes for CASSFDRRGAYEQYF.

The V call is TRBV7-2, the J call TRBJ2-7; D gene unclear. With 4 bases removed from V and 4 bases from J, the gap between germline ends came to 14 bases. The CDR3 has 14 residues. Germline values: CDR1 SGHTA, CDR2 FQGNSA. CDR3 residues: CASSSPWRPYEQYF. The CDR3 DNA follows: TGTGCCAGCAGCTCACCGTGGCGGCCGTACGAGCAGTACTTC.

The V call is TRBV29-1, the J call TRBJ2-5, with 8 bases lining up with TRBD2. This CDR3 region has 12 residues. CDR1 and CDR2 (germline): SQVTM, ANQGSEA. Trimming removed 6 bases from V and 10 bases from J; junction bases left unmatched: 10. CDR3 sequence reads: CSVGGTRHDQYF. CDR3 bases: TGCAGCGTCGGAGGGACTAGACATGACCAGTACTTC.

The chain links TRBV5-1 to TRBJ1-4; possibly TRBD1 for D (5 bases). Germline CDR1 and CDR2: SGHRS and YFSETQ. The CDR3 extends over 15 amino acids. V lost 1 base to trimming and J lost 3 bases, with 10 bases between them. CDR3 region: CASSLTAGPNEKLFF. CDR3 DNA sequence: TGCGCCAGCAGCTTGACGGCGGGGCCTAATGAAAAACTGTTTTTT.

This clone was counted a single time. The V and J genes are TRBV30 and TRBJ1-4; no clear D. The CDR3 length is 12 residues. V lost 2 bases and J 8 bases, leaving 9 bases between the germline ends. Per the germline V gene, CDR1 is GTSNPN and CDR2 is SVGIG (reference sequence). CDR3 loop: CAWSTSGEKLFF. The CDR3 DNA is TGTGCCTGGAGTACGAGCGGGGAAAAACTGTTTTTT. Together with reference TRBV30 and TRBJ1-4, the CDR3 gives the full variable domain: SQTIHQWPATLVQPVGSPLSLECTVEGTSNPNLYWYRQAAGRGLQLLFYSVGIGQISSEVPQNLSASRPQDRQFILSSKKLLLSDSGFYLCAWSTSGEKLFFGSGTQLSVL.